The sequence of this TCR beta chain was determined in a study of cytomegalovirus exposure and HLA in healthy donors. The protocol was immunoSEQ multiplex PCR, while the TCRdb copy is restricted to in-frame clones and leaves out a portion. Among about 240,000 clones listed, around 86% were seen once. V was cut by 1 base and J by 5 bases, with 18 bases left in between. CDR3 size: 17 residues. Germline-derived CDR1 and CDR2 are MDHEN and SYDVKM. Many counts were recorded for this clone. The antigen is not known. The donors were members of the validation cohort, which comprised about 120 subjects and was separate from the first cohort of roughly 700 subjects. Findings and limits, study-wide: Subsequent analysis found a tendency for first-cohort TCR clusters to co-occur within the 120 or so validation repertoires. In vitro confirmation showed three CMV-associated chains to be CMV antigen specific.

The sample taken for sequencing was PBMCs. This clonotype originated in a woman in her twenties or thirties in good health and CMV-seropositive. The chain uses TRBV28 and TRBJ2-1; perhaps TRBD2 as D (5 bases). The CDR3 loop is CASSLSFLRERNNEQFF. The CDR3 nucleotides are TGTGCCAGCAGTTTATCTTTCTTGAGGGAGCGAAACAATGAGCAGTTCTTC.